Following are 7 T cell receptor beta chains from one sample sequenced in a study of beta chain features in type 1 diabetes. Study-wide findings and caveats: When Type 1 diabetes patients were examined, their TCRB CDR3s proved moderately but significantly shorter in all four CD4+ subsets.

Expressed TCRB transcripts were sequenced because the entire RNA isolate underwent reverse transcription. Sequencing used immunoSEQ multiplex PCR; TCRdb keeps in-frame clones, though not all of them. The sample records some 23,000 clones, over 65% being singletons. Their antigens remain unidentified. What was sequenced was stem cell memory CD4+ T cells from blood. These TCRs come from a woman aged 40 to 50 with type 1 diabetes.

Of note for this clone: One end of the junction fails to match germline, which may point to a read error. The chain joins TRBV11-2 to TRBJ2-7; 9 nucleotides align to TRBD1. The germline V gene encodes CDR1 SGHAT and CDR2 FQNNGV. The CDR3 spans 14 residues. CDR3 DNA sequence: TGCGCCAGCAGCCCCGGACAGGGGCTGTACGAGCAGTACTTC. Translation gives CASSPGQGLYEQYF.

The chain uses TRBV28 and TRBJ1-3, with no clear D. Germline CDR1 reads MDHEN; CDR2 reads SYDVKM. This CDR3 is built from 16 residues. The V end lost 6 bases, the J end lost 3 bases, and 18 bases lay between the germline ends. The chain's CDR3 is CASSLDIYESGNTIYF. The CDR3 coding sequence is TGTGCCAGCAGCCTTGACATCTACGAAAGTGGAAACACCATATATTTT.

The J gene is TRBJ1-5, the V gene TRBV27; 7 positions match TRBD1. The germline CDR1 and CDR2 sequences are MNHEY and SMNVEV (reference sequence). The CDR3 spans 16 residues. Trimming took 3 bases from V and 1 from J; bases not matched to a gene: 6. Here the CDR3 DNA reads TGTGCCAGCAGTTTCACCCAACAGGGGAGCAATCAGCCCCAGCATTTT. Protein product: CASSFTQQGSNQPQHF.

V is TRBV7-2 and J is TRBJ2-7; 8 bases agree with TRBD1. This CDR3 has 14 residues. Looked up from germline, CDR1 is SGHTA and CDR2 is FQGNSA. The trim removed 7 bases at V and 4 bases at J, leaving 9 bases unmatched. The CDR3 region is CASNSDRGKYEQYF. In nucleotides, the CDR3 is TGTGCCAGCAACTCCGACAGGGGTAAATACGAGCAGTACTTC.

CDR3: CASSLDRKGTDTQYF. In nucleotides, the CDR3 is TGTGCCAGCAGCTTAGACAGGAAGGGCACAGATACGCAGTATTTT. The chain has TRBV7-9 and TRBJ2-3; D possibly corresponds to TRBD1 (5 bases). There are 15 residues in the CDR3. Trimming removed 1 base at V and 1 base at J, with 9 bases between. Germline V lookup: CDR1 SEHNR, CDR2 FQNEAQ (reference sequence).

The CDR3 bases are TGTGCCAGCAGCTTCTTGACAGGGGCAAATGAGCAGTTCTTC. Protein: CASSFLTGANEQFF. The chain links TRBV5-4 to TRBJ2-1, with 8 bases fitting TRBD1. Losses at the gene ends were 2 bases for V and 7 bases for J; bases not matched to a gene: 5. CDR1 is SGHNT and CDR2 is YYREEE in the germline V gene (reference sequence). The CDR3 runs to 14 residues. Full variable domain (outside the CDR3, taken from reference TRBV5-4 and TRBJ2-1): ETGVTQSPTHLIKTRGQQVTLRCSSQSGHNTVSWYQQALGQGPQFIFQYYREEENGRGNFPPRFSGLQFPNYSSELNVNALELDDSALYLCASSFLTGANEQFFGPGTRLTVL.

CDR3 nucleotides: TGTGCCAGCAGTTCATCAGAGAGGGCCAAAAACATTCAGTACTTC. Translation: CASSSSERAKNIQYF. The chain couples TRBV27 to TRBJ2-4; D not certain. This CDR3 contains 15 residues. Trimming pared 4 bases from V and 1 base from J, leaving 11 bases between. Germline assignment: CDR1 MNHEY and CDR2 SMNVEV (reference sequence).